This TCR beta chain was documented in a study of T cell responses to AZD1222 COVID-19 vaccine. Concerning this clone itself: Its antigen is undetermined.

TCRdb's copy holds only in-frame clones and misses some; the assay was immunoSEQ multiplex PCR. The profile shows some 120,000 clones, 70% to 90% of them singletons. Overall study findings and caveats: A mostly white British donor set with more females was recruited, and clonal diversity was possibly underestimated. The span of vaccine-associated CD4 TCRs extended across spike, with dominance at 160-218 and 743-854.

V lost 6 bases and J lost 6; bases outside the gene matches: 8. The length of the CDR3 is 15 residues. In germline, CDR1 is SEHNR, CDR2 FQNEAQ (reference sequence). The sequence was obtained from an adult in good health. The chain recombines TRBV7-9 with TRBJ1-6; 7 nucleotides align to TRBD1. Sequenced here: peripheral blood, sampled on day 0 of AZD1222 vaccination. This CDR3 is CASRPQGVSNSPLHF. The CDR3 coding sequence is TGTGCCAGCAGGCCGCAGGGGGTCTCTAATTCACCCCTCCACTTT.